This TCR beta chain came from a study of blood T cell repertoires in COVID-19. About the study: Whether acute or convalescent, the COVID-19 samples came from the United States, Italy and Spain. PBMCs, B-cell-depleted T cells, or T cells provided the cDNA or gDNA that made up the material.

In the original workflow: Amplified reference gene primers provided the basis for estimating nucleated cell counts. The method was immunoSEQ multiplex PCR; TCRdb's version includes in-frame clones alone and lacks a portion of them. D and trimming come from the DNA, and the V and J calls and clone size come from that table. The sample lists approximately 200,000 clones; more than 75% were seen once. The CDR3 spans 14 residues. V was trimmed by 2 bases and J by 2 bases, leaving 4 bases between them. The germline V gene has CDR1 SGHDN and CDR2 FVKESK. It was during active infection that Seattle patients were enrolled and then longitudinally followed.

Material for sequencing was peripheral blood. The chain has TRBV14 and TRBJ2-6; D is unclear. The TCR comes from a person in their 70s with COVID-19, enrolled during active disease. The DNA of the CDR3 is TGTGCCAGCAGCCAATTTACTGGGGCCAACGTCCTGACTTTC. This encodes CASSQFTGANVLTF.